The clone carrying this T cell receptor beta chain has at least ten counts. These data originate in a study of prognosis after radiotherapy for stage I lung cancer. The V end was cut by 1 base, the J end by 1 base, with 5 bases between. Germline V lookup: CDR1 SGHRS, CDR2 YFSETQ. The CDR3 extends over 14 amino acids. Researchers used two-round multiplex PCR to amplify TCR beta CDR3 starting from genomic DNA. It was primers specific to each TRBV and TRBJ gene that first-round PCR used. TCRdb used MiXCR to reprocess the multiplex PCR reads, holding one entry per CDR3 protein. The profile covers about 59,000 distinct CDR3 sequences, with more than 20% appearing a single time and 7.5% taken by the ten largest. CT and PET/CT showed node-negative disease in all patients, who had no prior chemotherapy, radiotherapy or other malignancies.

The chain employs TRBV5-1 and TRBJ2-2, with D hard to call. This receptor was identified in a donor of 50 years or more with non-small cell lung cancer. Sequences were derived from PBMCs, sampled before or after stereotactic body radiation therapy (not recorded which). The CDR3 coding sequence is TGCGCCAGCAGCTTGACACTGAACACCGGGGAGCTGTTTTTT. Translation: CASSLTLNTGELFF.